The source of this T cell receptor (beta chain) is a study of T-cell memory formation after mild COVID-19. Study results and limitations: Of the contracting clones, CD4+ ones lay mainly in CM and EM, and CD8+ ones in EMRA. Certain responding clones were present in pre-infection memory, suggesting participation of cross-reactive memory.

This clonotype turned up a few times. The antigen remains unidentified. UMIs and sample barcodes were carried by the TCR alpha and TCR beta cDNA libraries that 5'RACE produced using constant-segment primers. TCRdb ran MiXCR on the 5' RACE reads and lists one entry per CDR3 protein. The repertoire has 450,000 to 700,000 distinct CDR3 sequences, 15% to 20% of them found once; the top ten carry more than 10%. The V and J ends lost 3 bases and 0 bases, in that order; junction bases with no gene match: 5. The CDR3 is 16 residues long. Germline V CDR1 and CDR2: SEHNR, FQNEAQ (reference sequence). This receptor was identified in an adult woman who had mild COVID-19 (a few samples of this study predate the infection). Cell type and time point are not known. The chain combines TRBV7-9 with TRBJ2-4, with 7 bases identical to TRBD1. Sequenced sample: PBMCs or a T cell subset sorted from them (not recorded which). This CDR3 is CASSLVTGLAKNIQYF. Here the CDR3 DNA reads TGTGCCAGCAGCTTGGTGACAGGGTTAGCCAAAAACATTCAGTACTTC.